These T cell receptor beta chains were read from a single sample in a study of read filtering for tumor transcriptome and immune sequencing. TCRdb reanalysed the reads using MiXCR and keeps one entry per CDR3 protein. The table lists 90,000 or so distinct CDR3 sequences, about 22% of them singletons. Sequencing input: a population of CD138-negative cells sorted from bone marrow. These receptors were taken from a donor at least 40 years old with multiple myeloma. CDR3s include the opening cysteine and the closing phenylalanine or tryptophan. Each record gives: J gene, clone size, V gene, D gene, CDR3 DNA, CDR3 protein. D genes are given only for firm matches. Where a row states a size, it is once, few, many or the class of an expanded clone; other rows omit it.

>TRBJ2-5|few|TRBV20-1|-
TGCAGTGCTAGAGCAATGCGTGAGACCCAGTACTTC
CSARAMRETQYF
>TRBJ2-7|-|TRBV5-1|-
TGCGCCAGCAGCTTGGAATCGTCAGGGTCGGTCCTCTACGAGCAGTACTTC
CASSLESSGSVLYEQYF
>TRBJ1-1|many|TRBV7-8|-
TGTGCCAGCAGCCCGCAGGTGTACACTGAAGCTTTCTTT
CASSPQVYTEAFF
>TRBJ2-2|many|TRBV28|TRBD1
TGTGCCAGCAGTTTGAGGGGGCTGGGGGAGCTGTTTTTT
CASSLRGLGELFF
>TRBJ1-1|many|TRBV7-9|-
TGTGCCAGCGCCCGAACGGCCGAGAACAATGAAGCTTTCTTT
CASARTAENNEAFF
>TRBJ2-7|many|TRBV9|-
TGTGCCAGCAGCGAGGTAAGCTCCTACGAGCAGTACTTC
CASSEVSSYEQYF
>TRBJ2-5|few|TRBV12-3/TRBV12-4|-
TGTGCCAGCACCACGGGACTCCCCTCGGAGACCCAGTACTTC
CASTTGLPSETQYF
>TRBJ1-1|many|TRBV6-5|-
TGTGCCAGCAGCCCGGGCCTCACTGAAGCTTTCTTT
CASSPGLTEAFF
>TRBJ1-2|few|TRBV12-3/TRBV12-4|-
TGTGCCAGCAGTTTCGGGGGGCGCCTCTATGGCTACACCTTC
CASSFGGRLYGYTF
>TRBJ1-1|many|TRBV2|-
TGTGCCAGCAACACGAATCCGGACACTGAAGCTTTCTTT
CASNTNPDTEAFF
>TRBJ1-2|-|TRBV19|TRBD1
TGTGCCAGTAGAAAGACAGGGGCTGAGGGCTACACCTTC
CASRKTGAEGYTF
>TRBJ2-5|many|TRBV6-6|-
TGTGCCAGCCGGGGACGCGAGACCCAGTACTTC
CASRGRETQYF
>TRBJ2-5|many|TRBV14|-
TGTGCCAGCAGCCGAAACAGGGCTCAAGAGACCCAGTACTTC
CASSRNRAQETQYF
>TRBJ2-1|many|TRBV20-1|TRBD1
TGCAGTGCTGAGAGGACAGGCAGCTCCTACAATGAGCAGTTCTTC
CSAERTGSSYNEQFF
>TRBJ1-1|many|TRBV19|-
TGTGCCAGTGGAGCGGGGCCTGTGAACACTGAAGCTTTCTTT
CASGAGPVNTEAFF
>TRBJ2-2|many|TRBV5-1|TRBD2
TGCGCCAGCAGCCCGACTAGCGGGGGGCGCGGCACCGGGGAGCTGTTTTTT
CASSPTSGGRGTGELFF
>TRBJ1-1|few|TRBV7-9|-
TGTGCCAGCAGCTTCTCCGGGGACACTGAAGCTTTCTTT
CASSFSGDTEAFF
>TRBJ2-1|many|TRBV7-2|-
TGTGCCAGCAGCTTCGAGGGGAGTCCCTACAATGAGCAGTTCTTC
CASSFEGSPYNEQFF
>TRBJ2-3|many|TRBV5-1|TRBD1
TGCGCCAGCAGCTTGGCCCAGGGGGCTTGGGATACGCAGTATTTT
CASSLAQGAWDTQYF
>TRBJ1-5|many|TRBV12-3/TRBV12-4|-
TGTGCCAGCAGTTTCGGTGAACGACCAGTGCCCCAGCATTTT
CASSFGERPVPQHF
>TRBJ2-3|many|TRBV5-1|TRBD2
TGCGCCAGCAGCTGGACTAGCGGGGCCGTGAATACGCAGTATTTT
CASSWTSGAVNTQYF
>TRBJ1-5|many|TRBV20-1|TRBD1
TGCAGTGCTCGGGGACAGTATATTCAGCCCCAGCATTTT
CSARGQYIQPQHF
>TRBJ2-5|few|TRBV27|-
TGTGCCAGCAGTCCCCATCGTGTGCGCGGGGAAGAGACCCAGTACTTC
CASSPHRVRGEETQYF
>TRBJ1-1|-|TRBV14|-
TGTGCCAGCAGCGCGGGCCCTAAAGCTCTCTTT
CASSAGPKALF
>TRBJ1-5|many|TRBV20-1|-
TGCAGTGTAGCTTCTGTGGCAGGAAATCAGCCCCAGCATTTT
CSVASVAGNQPQHF
>TRBJ2-3|many|TRBV6-4|-
TGTGCCAGCAGTAGGACAGCCACTAGCACAGATACGCAGTATTTT
CASSRTATSTDTQYF
>TRBJ2-5|-|TRBV5-8|TRBD1
TGTGCCAGCAGCTACGGGACAGGGGAGGCCCAGTACTTC
CASSYGTGEAQYF
>TRBJ2-2|many|TRBV29-1|-
TGCAGCGTTGAAGATTGGATCGCCGGGGAGCTGTTTTTT
CSVEDWIAGELFF
>TRBJ1-2|many|TRBV4-1|TRBD1
TGCGCCAGCAGCCAGAGGGACAGCATCTATGGCTACACCTTC
CASSQRDSIYGYTF
>TRBJ1-2|-|TRBV19|-
TGTGCCACCTCCCCGGAGGGGGGACGTGGCTACACCTTC
CATSPEGGRGYTF
>TRBJ2-1|-|TRBV9|-
TGTGCAAGCAGTTTCGGGGAGCCTAACAATGAGCAGTTCTTC
CASSFGEPNNEQFF
>TRBJ1-2|few|TRBV14|-
TGTGCCAGCAGCCTATCGAGGGTCGATGGCTACACCTTC
CASSLSRVDGYTF
>TRBJ2-2|many|TRBV7-9|TRBD1
TGTGCCACGGACAGGGAAACCGGGGAGCTGTTTTTT
CATDRETGELFF
>TRBJ1-1|many|TRBV7-9|TRBD1
TGTGCCAGCAGCTTAGAGGGACAGGGGGCGACTGAAGCTTTCTTT
CASSLEGQGATEAFF
>TRBJ2-5|many|TRBV27|-
TGTGCCAGCAGTTTGGCCCTCAGGGGAGAGACCCAGTACTTC
CASSLALRGETQYF
>TRBJ2-1|many|TRBV29-1|TRBD1
TGCAGCTCCGGACAGGGATCCTACAATGAGCAGTTCTTC
CSSGQGSYNEQFF
>TRBJ2-1|many|TRBV6-1|-
TGTGCCAGCAGTGAAATGGGAACTGTGGGCAAAAATGAGCAGTTCTTC
CASSEMGTVGKNEQFF
>TRBJ1-5|-|TRBV21-1|-
TGTGCCAGCAGCAATCGGGAGGGCGCAAGCAATCAGCCCCAGCATTTT
CASSNREGASNQPQHF
>TRBJ1-6|many|TRBV12-3/TRBV12-4|TRBD1
TGTGCCAGCAGTTCCAGGAACAGGGGTTGGAGGAATTCACCCCTCCACTTT
CASSSRNRGWRNSPLHF
>TRBJ2-3|-|TRBV5-6|-
TGTGCCAGCAGCTTCGGCACAGATACGCGGTATTTT
CASSFGTDTRYF
>TRBJ2-2|many|TRBV7-2|-
TGTGCCAGCAGCTTAGATAAGGCCGGGGAGCTGTTTTTT
CASSLDKAGELFF
>TRBJ2-3|many|TRBV12-3/TRBV12-4|-
TGTGCCAGCAGCCCCTCCGGCGATACGCAGTATTTT
CASSPSGDTQYF
>TRBJ2-2|-|TRBV24-1|TRBD2
TGTGCCACCAGTGATCGAGTAGCGGGGGCCGGGAACACCGGGGAGCTGTTTTTT
CATSDRVAGAGNTGELFF
>TRBJ2-3|-|TRBV10-3|TRBD2
TGTGCCATCACCAACCTAGCGGGGGGGCAAGATACGCAGTATTTT
CAITNLAGGQDTQYF
>TRBJ2-3|many|TRBV2|-
TGTGCCAGCAACCGACAGGGCACAGATACGCAGTATTTT
CASNRQGTDTQYF
>TRBJ1-6|many|TRBV4-1|-
TGCGCCAGCAGCCAAGTGGTGTCCTATAATTCACCCCTCCACTTT
CASSQVVSYNSPLHF
>TRBJ2-3|-|TRBV28|TRBD1
TGTGCCAGCACCCCGGGCAGGGGGCGGACAGATACGCAGTATTTT
CASTPGRGRTDTQYF
>TRBJ1-6|many|TRBV5-1|-
TGCGCCAGCAGCTTAGAGCAGCGGAATTCACCCCTCCACTTT
CASSLEQRNSPLHF
>TRBJ2-1|many|TRBV7-2|-
TGTGCCAGCAGCTTACTGGGGGCGAGGGTCAATGAGCAGTTCTTC
CASSLLGARVNEQFF
>TRBJ2-5|many|TRBV11-2|TRBD1
TGTGCCAGCAGCGCTGGACAGGCCATGGGGGCCCAGTACTTC
CASSAGQAMGAQYF
>TRBJ2-3|many|TRBV5-4|TRBD1
TGTGCCAGCAGCTCAAGACAGGGGACAGATACGCAGTATTTT
CASSSRQGTDTQYF
>TRBJ2-4|few|TRBV28|TRBD1
TGTGCCAGCAGTCGGTCCGGGACAGGGCCCAAAAACATTCAGTACTTC
CASSRSGTGPKNIQYF
>TRBJ2-7|few|TRBV12-3/TRBV12-4|TRBD2
TGTGCCAGCAGCCCGAGACTAGCGGGGGGTTTGTACGAGCAGTACTTC
CASSPRLAGGLYEQYF
>TRBJ2-5|many|TRBV7-2|-
TGTGCCAGCAGCTTAGGGTCAGGTCCGTATTCTGGGACCCAGTACTTC
CASSLGSGPYSGTQYF
>TRBJ2-2|-|TRBV27|TRBD1
TGTGCCAGCACTTACAGGGGCGCCGGGGAGCTGTTTTTT
CASTYRGAGELFF
>TRBJ2-2|many|TRBV7-2|-
TGTGCCAGCAGCTTAGGGGGCGGGGGCCCCCCGAACACCGGGGAGCTGTTTTTT
CASSLGGGGPPNTGELFF